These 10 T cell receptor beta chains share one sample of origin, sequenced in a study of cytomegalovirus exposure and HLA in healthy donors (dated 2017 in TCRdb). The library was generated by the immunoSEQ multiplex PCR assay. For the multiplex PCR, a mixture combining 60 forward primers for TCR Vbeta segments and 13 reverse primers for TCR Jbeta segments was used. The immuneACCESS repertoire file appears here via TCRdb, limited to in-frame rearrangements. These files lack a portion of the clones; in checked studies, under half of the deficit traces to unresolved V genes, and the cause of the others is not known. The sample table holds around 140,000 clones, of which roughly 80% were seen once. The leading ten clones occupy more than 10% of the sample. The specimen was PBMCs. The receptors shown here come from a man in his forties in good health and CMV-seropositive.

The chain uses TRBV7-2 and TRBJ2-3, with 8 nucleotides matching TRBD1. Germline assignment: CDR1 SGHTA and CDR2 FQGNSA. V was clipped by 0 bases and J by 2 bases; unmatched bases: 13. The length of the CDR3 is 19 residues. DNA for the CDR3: TGTGCCAGCAGCTTAGCGCGGTCAGGGGGCCAACTAATCACAGATACGCAGTATTTT. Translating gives CASSLARSGGQLITDTQYF.

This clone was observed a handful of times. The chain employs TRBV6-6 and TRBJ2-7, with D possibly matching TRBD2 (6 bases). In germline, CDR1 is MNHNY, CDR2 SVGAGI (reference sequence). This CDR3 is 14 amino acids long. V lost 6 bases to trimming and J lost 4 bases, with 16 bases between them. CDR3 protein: CASRAGGSSYEQYF. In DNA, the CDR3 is TGTGCCAGCAGGGCCGGGGGTTCTTCGTACGAGCAGTACTTC.

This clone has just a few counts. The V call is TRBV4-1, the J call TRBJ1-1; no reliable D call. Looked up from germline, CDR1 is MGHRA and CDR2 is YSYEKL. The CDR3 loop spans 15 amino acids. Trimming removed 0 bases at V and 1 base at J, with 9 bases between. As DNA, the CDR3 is TGCGCCAGCAGCCAAGATTTGGGCAAGAACACTGAAGCTTTCTTT. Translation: CASSQDLGKNTEAFF.

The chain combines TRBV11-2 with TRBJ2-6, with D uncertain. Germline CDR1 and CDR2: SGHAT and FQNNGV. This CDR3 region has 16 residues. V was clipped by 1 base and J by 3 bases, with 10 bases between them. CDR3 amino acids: CASSLGWAGGANVLTF. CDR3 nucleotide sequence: TGTGCCAGCAGCTTAGGGTGGGCAGGTGGGGCCAACGTCCTGACTTTC.

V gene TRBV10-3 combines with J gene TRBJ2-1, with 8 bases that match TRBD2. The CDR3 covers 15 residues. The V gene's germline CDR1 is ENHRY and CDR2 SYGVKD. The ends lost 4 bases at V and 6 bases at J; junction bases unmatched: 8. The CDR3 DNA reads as TGTGCCATCAGTGGGATCGGACTAGCCGGCAATGAGCAGTTCTTC. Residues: CAISGIGLAGNEQFF.

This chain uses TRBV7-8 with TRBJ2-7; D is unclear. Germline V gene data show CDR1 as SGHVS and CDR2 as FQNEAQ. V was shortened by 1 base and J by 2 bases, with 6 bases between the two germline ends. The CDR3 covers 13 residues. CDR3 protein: CASSLGGPYEQYF. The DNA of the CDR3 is TGTGCCAGCAGCTTAGGTGGCCCCTACGAGCAGTACTTC.

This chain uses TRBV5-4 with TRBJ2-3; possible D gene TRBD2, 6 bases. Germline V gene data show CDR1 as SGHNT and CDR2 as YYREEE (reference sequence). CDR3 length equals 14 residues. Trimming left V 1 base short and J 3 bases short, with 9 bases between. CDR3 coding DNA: TGTGCCAGCAGCTTGCGGGGGAATACAGATACGCAGTATTTT. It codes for CASSLRGNTDTQYF.

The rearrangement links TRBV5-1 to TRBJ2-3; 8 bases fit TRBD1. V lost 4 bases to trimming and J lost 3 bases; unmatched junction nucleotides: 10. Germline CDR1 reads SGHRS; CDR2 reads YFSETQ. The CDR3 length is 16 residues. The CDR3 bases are TGCGCCAGCAGCACCGTAGGGACAGGCCCAACAGATACGCAGTATTTT. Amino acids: CASSTVGTGPTDTQYF.

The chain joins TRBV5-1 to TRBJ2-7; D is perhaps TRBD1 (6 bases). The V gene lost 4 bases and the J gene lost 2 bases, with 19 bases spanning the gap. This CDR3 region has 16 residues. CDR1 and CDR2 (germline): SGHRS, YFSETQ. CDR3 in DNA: TGCGCCAGCAGCGCCAACCCCGACAGGTCCGCCTACGAGCAGTACTTC. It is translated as CASSANPDRSAYEQYF.

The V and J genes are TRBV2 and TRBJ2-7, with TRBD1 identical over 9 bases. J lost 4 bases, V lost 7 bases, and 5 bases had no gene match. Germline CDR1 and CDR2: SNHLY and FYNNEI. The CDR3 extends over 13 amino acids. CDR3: CASTRDREYEQYF. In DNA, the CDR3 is TGTGCCAGCACTAGGGACAGGGAATACGAGCAGTACTTC.